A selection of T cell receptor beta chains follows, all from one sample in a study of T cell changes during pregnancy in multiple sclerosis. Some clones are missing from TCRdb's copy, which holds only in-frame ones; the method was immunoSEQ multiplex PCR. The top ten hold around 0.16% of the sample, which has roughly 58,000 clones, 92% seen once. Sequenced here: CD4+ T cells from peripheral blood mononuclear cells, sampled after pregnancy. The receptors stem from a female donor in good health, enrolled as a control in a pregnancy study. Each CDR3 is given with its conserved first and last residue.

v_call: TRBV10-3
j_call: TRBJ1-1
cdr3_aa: CAISARDLQNAEAFF

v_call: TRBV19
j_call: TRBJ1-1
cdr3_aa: CASFGVEGTEAFF

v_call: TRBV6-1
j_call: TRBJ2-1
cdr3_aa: CASTQVSPGTRKFF

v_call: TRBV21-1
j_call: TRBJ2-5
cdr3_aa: CASRIHRGQGVETQYF

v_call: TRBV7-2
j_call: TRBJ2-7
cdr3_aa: CASSLAQTSVQQYF

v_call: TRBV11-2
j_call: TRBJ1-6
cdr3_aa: CASSRPGQKNSPLHF

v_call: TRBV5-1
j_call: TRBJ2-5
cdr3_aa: CASTLGTSGGARETQYF

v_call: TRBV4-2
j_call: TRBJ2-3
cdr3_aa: CASSQAGGPWAGLFTDTQYF

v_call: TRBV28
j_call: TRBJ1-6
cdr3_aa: CASSIRSSPLHF

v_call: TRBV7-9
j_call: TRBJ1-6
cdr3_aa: CASSLGGSSYNSPLHF

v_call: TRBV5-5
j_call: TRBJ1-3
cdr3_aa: CASSSDRGLGNTIYF

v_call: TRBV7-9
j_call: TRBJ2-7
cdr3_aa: CASSLARDRDYEQYF

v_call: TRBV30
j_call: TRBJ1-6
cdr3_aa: CACNGDYNSPLHF

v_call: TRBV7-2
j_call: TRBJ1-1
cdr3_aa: CASSLTQANTEAFF

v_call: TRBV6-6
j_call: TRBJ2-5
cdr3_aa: CASSFLAGVGETQYF

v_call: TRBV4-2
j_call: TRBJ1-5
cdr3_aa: CASSHGTGNQPQHF

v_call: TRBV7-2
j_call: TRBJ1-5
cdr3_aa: CASSLVGQGLGPQHF

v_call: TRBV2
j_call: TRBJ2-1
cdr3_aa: CASSLLSSGGTSEQFF

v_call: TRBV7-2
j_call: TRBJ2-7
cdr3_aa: CASSLGQEAGGYEQYF

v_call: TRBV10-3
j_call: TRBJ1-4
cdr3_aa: CATGGTGLATNEKLFF

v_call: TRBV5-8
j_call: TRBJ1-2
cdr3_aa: CASSLERGFGFHGYTF

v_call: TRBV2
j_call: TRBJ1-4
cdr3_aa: CASSESEGVATNEKLFF

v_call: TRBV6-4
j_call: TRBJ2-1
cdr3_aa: CASSRTPTGTVSYNEQFF

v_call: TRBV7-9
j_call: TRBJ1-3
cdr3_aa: CASSLAGTGGNTIYF

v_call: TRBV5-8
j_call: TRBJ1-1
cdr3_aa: CASSLVNRNTEAFF

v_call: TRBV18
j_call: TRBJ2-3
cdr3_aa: CASSFLSQDTQYF

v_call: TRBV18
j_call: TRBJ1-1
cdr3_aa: CASSPTRTQGAGGTEAFF

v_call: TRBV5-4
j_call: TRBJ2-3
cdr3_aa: CASSLGLASGTQYF

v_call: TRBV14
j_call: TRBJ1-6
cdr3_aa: CSYGGYSSYNSPLHF

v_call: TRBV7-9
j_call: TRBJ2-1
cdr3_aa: CASSYSSPNEQFF

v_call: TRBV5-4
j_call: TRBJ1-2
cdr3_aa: CASSLDRYYGYTF

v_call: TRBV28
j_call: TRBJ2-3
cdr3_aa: CASSSGGAGTDTQYF

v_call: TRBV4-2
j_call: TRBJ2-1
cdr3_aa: CASSQGGGTYNEQFF

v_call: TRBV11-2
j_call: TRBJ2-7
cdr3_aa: CASSTRQGEKVQYF

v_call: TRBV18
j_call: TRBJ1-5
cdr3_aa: CASSPSQGVAPQHF

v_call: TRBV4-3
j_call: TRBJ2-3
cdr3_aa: CASSQEGLAPTDTQYF